The 30 T cell receptor beta chains reported below all come from one sample, sequenced in a study of shared clonotypes between healthy human individuals. The naive CD8 population came from CD45RO-negative cells selected for CCR7, without terminally differentiated effector memory CD45RA+ cells. Profiling relied on immunoSEQ multiplex PCR, and the TCRdb table lists in-frame clones only, not all of them. The sample holds some 2.1 million clones, 90% to 95% seen once. The sequenced material came from naive CD8+ T cells from PBMCs. The receptor set was obtained from a man aged 18 to 29 in good health. Some clones in this sample may be carry-over from other donors' samples.

The V and J genes are TRBV4-1 and TRBJ2-7; 11 bases are a match to TRBD2. The CDR3 sequence is 15 residues long. Germline V gene lookup returns CDR1 MGHRA and CDR2 YSYEKL. V lost 1 base, J lost 7 bases, and 6 bases stayed unmatched. CDR3 sequence: CASSQATSGSLEQYF. The DNA of the CDR3 is TGCGCCAGCAGCCAAGCTACTAGCGGGAGTCTAGAGCAGTACTTC.

The chain combines TRBV29-1 with TRBJ2-5; D is possibly TRBD2 (6 bases). The tail of the sequence fits TRBJ2-7 better, so the J call may be wrong. Per the germline V gene, CDR1 is SQVTM and CDR2 is ANQGSEA. This CDR3 spans 12 amino acids. CDR3 in DNA: TGCAGCGTTACCACAGGACTAAGCGAGCAGTACTTC. As protein: CSVTTGLSEQYF.

The J gene is TRBJ1-3, the V gene TRBV10-3, with a tentative D call TRBD1 (5 bases). This CDR3 region has 17 residues. The V end was cut by 4 bases, the J end by 9 bases, with 25 bases between. Germline V CDR1 and CDR2: ENHRY, SYGVKD. The CDR3 loop is CAISGPWGGPVNSTIYF. CDR3 nucleotides: TGTGCCATCAGTGGCCCTTGGGGCGGCCCCGTAAATAGCACCATATATTTT.

This clone was picked up one time. This same CDR3 is encoded by further DNA sequences in the sample. The chain is built from TRBV5-4 and TRBJ1-1; D ambiguous. This CDR3 is 12 amino acids long. The V gene lost 1 base and the J gene lost 8 bases, with 9 bases spanning the gap. CDR1 SGHNT and CDR2 YYREEE come from the germline V gene (reference sequence). The CDR3 region is CASSLLSGEAFF. CDR3 DNA sequence: TGTGCCAGCAGCTTGTTGAGTGGCGAAGCTTTCTTT. Drawing the rest from reference TRBV5-4 and TRBJ1-1, the complete variable domain is ETGVTQSPTHLIKTRGQQVTLRCSSQSGHNTVSWYQQALGQGPQFIFQYYREEENGRGNFPPRFSGLQFPNYSSELNVNALELDDSALYLCASSLLSGEAFFGQGTRLTVV.

J is TRBJ2-1 and V is TRBV28; D remains unclear. The V end was cut by 6 bases, the J end by 7 bases, with 22 bases between. CDR1 and CDR2 (germline): MDHEN, SYDVKM. The CDR3 has 16 amino acids. CDR3 coding DNA: TGTGCCAGCAGAATACTAAGCAACCCCACCGGGAATGAGCAGTTCTTC. Residues: CASRILSNPTGNEQFF.

V usage is TRBV7-8 and J usage is TRBJ2-7, with D maybe TRBD2 (5 bases). In germline, CDR1 is SGHVS, CDR2 FQNEAQ. With 6 bases removed from V and 3 bases from J, the gap between germline ends came to 18 bases. This CDR3 has 15 amino acids. The CDR3: CASRHLTGSLYEQYF. The CDR3 DNA reads as TGTGCCAGCAGACATTTGACGGGGTCCCTCTACGAGCAGTACTTC.

Worth noting for this clone: Other DNA sequences in the same sample also yield this CDR3. The chain joins TRBV7-8 to TRBJ2-7; 7 nucleotides line up with TRBD1. CDR1 is SGHVS and CDR2 is FQNEAQ in the germline V gene. V lost 1 base, J lost 2 bases, and 2 bases stayed unmatched. The CDR3 runs 14 residues. CDR3 sequence (DNA): TGTGCCAGCAGCTTAGGACAGGGCGCCTACGAGCAGTACTTC. It specifies CASSLGQGAYEQYF.

This clone came up a few times. This chain links TRBV9 with TRBJ2-2; D remains ambiguous. Germline V gene sequence: CDR1 SGDLS, CDR2 YYNGEE. Trimming pared 1 base from V and 8 bases from J, leaving 9 bases between. There are 13 residues in the CDR3. The CDR3 nucleotides read TGTGCCAGCAGCGTACTAGGATCGGGGGAGCTGTTTTTT. Its protein is CASSVLGSGELFF. Full variable domain (outside the CDR3, taken from reference TRBV9 and TRBJ2-2): DSGVTQTPKHLITATGQRVTLRCSPRSGDLSVYWYQQSLDQGLQFLIQYYNGEERAKGNILERFSAQQFPDLHSELNLSSLELGDSALYFCASSVLGSGELFFGEGSRLTVL.

This chain joins TRBV27 and TRBJ2-1, with D possibly matching TRBD2 (5 bases). Germline lookup yields CDR1 MNHEY and CDR2 SMNVEV (reference sequence). V lost 5 bases, J lost 8 bases, and 10 bases lay in between. The CDR3 covers 12 residues. CDR3 residues: CASSRIGDEQFF. CDR3 DNA sequence: TGTGCCAGCAGTCGAATCGGGGATGAGCAGTTCTTC.

In this sample, this clone turned up once. This sequence joins TRBV6-7 and TRBJ1-1; a weak D match, TRBD1 (5 bases). TRBV6-7 belongs to the ORF category, with a function that is uncertain. The CDR3 extends over 14 amino acids. V was cut by 10 bases and J by 3 bases, with 18 bases left in between. CDR3 DNA sequence: TGTGCCAACCCGGTTGGGGCAGGATACACTGAAGCTTTCTTT. It specifies CANPVGAGYTEAFF.

The genes are TRBV7-9 and TRBJ2-5, with D perhaps matching TRBD1 (5 bases). This CDR3 comprises 15 residues. Germline assignment: CDR1 SEHNR and CDR2 FQNEAQ (reference sequence). The V end was cut by 4 bases, the J end by 5 bases, with 17 bases between. The CDR3 sequence is CASSSEKGIGETQYF. The CDR3 bases are TGTGCCAGCAGCTCCGAAAAGGGGATTGGGGAGACCCAGTACTTC.

This chain uses TRBV11-3 with TRBJ1-1; possibly TRBD1 for D (6 bases). The CDR3 extends over 13 amino acids. Germline loops: CDR1 SGHNT, CDR2 YENEEA. Trimming removed 3 bases at V and 4 bases at J, with 9 bases between. The CDR3 DNA reads TGTGCCAGCAGCTTCACCAGGGGCACTGAAGCTTTCTTT. Residues: CASSFTRGTEAFF.

Remarks on this clone: The sample contains more than one DNA sequence encoding this CDR3. This chain links TRBV10-3 with TRBJ2-7, with unresolved D. Germline assignment: CDR1 ENHRY and CDR2 SYGVKD. Trimming stripped 6 bases from V and 0 bases from J, with 6 bases between. This CDR3 is 12 amino acids long. The chain's CDR3 is CAISETSYEQYF. CDR3 nucleotides: TGTGCCATCAGCGAGACCTCCTACGAGCAGTACTTC.

The table lists this clone with a count of one. The same CDR3 is also encoded by other DNA sequences in this sample. The chain employs TRBV29-1 and TRBJ2-3; D may correspond to TRBD1 or TRBD2 (6 bases each). The V and J ends lost 4 bases and 1 base respectively, with 9 bases between them. Germline CDR1 SQVTM, CDR2 ANQGSEA. This CDR3 has 13 amino acids. CDR3 DNA: TGCAGCGTTGTTGGGGGGCGCACAGATACGCAGTATTTT. The encoded protein is CSVVGGRTDTQYF.

The rearrangement joins TRBV6-6 to TRBJ2-2, with D unclear. Germline lookup yields CDR1 MNHNY and CDR2 SVGAGI (reference sequence). Trimming left V 0 bases short and J 6 bases short, with 11 bases between. The CDR3 extends over 15 amino acids. The CDR3 DNA reads as TGTGCCAGCAGTTACTCGTATCGGGTACCCGGGGAGCTGTTTTTT. Its protein is CASSYSYRVPGELFF.

The chain uses TRBV28 and TRBJ2-7; D remains unclear. V was clipped by 8 bases and J by 3 bases, with 17 bases between them. The germline CDR1 and CDR2 sequences are MDHEN and SYDVKM. CDR3 length equals 14 residues. DNA for the CDR3: TGTGCCAGCTCGCGAGGAAAACACATCTACGAGCAGTACTTC. Residues: CASSRGKHIYEQYF.

V and J are TRBV6-6 and TRBJ1-2, with 11 positions matching TRBD1. Trimming removed 8 bases from V and 4 bases from J; junction bases left unmatched: 12. CDR3 length: 16 residues. Germline V gene lookup returns CDR1 MNHNY and CDR2 SVGAGI (reference sequence). For the CDR3, the DNA is TGTGCCAGCCAAGCTTCCGGGACAGGGGGTACCTATGGCTACACCTTC. It yields the protein CASQASGTGGTYGYTF.

V and J are TRBV27 and TRBJ1-1, with 11 bases matching TRBD1. Per germline, CDR1 MNHEY and CDR2 SMNVEV (reference sequence). There are 15 residues in the CDR3. V dropped 6 bases and J dropped 1; count of bases not matched to a gene: 4. CDR3 DNA: TGTGCCAGCAGATGGACAGGGGGCGCGAACACTGAAGCTTTCTTT. Protein sequence: CASRWTGGANTEAFF.

This clone showed up just once. The chain links TRBV27 to TRBJ2-1; tentatively, D is TRBD1 (6 bases). The CDR3 extends over 14 amino acids. V dropped 4 bases and J dropped 9 bases, with 16 bases sitting between them. Germline assignment: CDR1 MNHEY and CDR2 SMNVEV (reference sequence). The DNA of the CDR3 is TGTGCCAGCAGTTACAGGGAACGTGGCGCTGAGCAGTTCTTC. It codes for CASSYRERGAEQFF.

The V and J genes are TRBV11-2 and TRBJ2-7, with 8 bases that match TRBD2. CDR1 and CDR2 from the germline V gene are SGHAT and FQNNGV. With V trimmed by 1 base and J by 3 bases, 8 bases remained unmatched. The CDR3 spans 16 residues. This CDR3 reads CASSLGASGRVYEQYF. The DNA for the CDR3 is TGTGCCAGCAGCTTAGGCGCGAGCGGGAGAGTCTACGAGCAGTACTTC.

The V call is TRBV27, the J call TRBJ2-6, with D possibly called TRBD1 or TRBD2 (5 bases each). CDR1 is MNHEY and CDR2 is SMNVEV in the germline V gene (reference sequence). V shed 1 base and J shed 1 base, with 14 bases lying between them. This CDR3 has 18 amino acids. CDR3 in DNA: TGTGCCAGCAGTTTATTGAGGTATGGGGGATCTGGGGCCAACGTCCTGACTTTC. This codes for CASSLLRYGGSGANVLTF.

V and J are TRBV28 and TRBJ2-3; D might be TRBD1 (6 bases). Germline V CDR1 and CDR2: MDHEN, SYDVKM. V gave up 6 bases and J gave up 2 bases, with 15 bases separating them. The CDR3 runs 15 residues. Written as DNA, the CDR3 is TGTGCCAGCAGCCCCCTAGGGACATCCACAGATACGCAGTATTTT. Protein: CASSPLGTSTDTQYF.

This chain connects TRBV14 to TRBJ2-7, with D perhaps TRBD1 (5 bases). This CDR3 has 15 residues. Germline V gives CDR1 SGHDN, CDR2 FVKESK. V was clipped by 0 bases and J by 7 bases, with 16 bases between them. The CDR3 protein is CASSQEGALWGEQYF. The CDR3 DNA follows: TGTGCCAGCAGCCAAGAAGGGGCCCTCTGGGGAGAGCAGTACTTC. Full variable domain (missing parts from reference TRBV14 and TRBJ2-7): EAGVTQFPSHSVIEKGQTVTLRCDPISGHDNLYWYRRVMGKEIKFLLHFVKESKQDESGMPNNRFLAERTGGTYSTLKVQPAELEDSGVYFCASSQEGALWGEQYFGPGTRLTVT.

The chain has TRBV28 and TRBJ1-2, with TRBD1 identical over 9 bases. Germline V gene sequence: CDR1 MDHEN, CDR2 SYDVKM. J lost 6 bases, V lost 8 bases, and 7 bases had no gene match. The CDR3 has 13 residues. The CDR3 is CASGRTGVDGYTF. For the CDR3, the DNA is TGTGCCAGCGGACGGACAGGGGTCGATGGCTACACCTTC.

V gene TRBV18 combines with J gene TRBJ2-5; tentative D call: TRBD1 (5 bases). The CDR3 extends over 15 amino acids. V was clipped by 4 bases and J by 4 bases, with 16 bases between them. Germline CDR1 and CDR2: KGHSH and LQKENI. This CDR3 reads CASSRQDTISETQYF. CDR3 nucleotide sequence: TGTGCCAGCTCACGTCAGGACACTATCTCAGAGACCCAGTACTTC.

Notes on this clone: Other DNA sequences within the sample encode an identical CDR3. The chain links TRBV7-9 to TRBJ2-7, with a weak D call TRBD1 (5 bases). The CDR3 extends over 13 amino acids. V was shortened by 2 bases and J by 2 bases, with 7 bases between the two germline ends. Germline loops: CDR1 SEHNR, CDR2 FQNEAQ (reference sequence). This chain's CDR3 is CASSLTGPYEQYF. The DNA for the CDR3 is TGTGCCAGCAGCTTAACAGGACCCTACGAGCAGTACTTC.

This chain links TRBV27 with TRBJ1-2; weak D call: TRBD1 (6 bases). The germline V gene has CDR1 MNHEY and CDR2 SMNVEV (reference sequence). Trimming shortened V by 4 bases and J by 8 bases, and 17 bases separated the two germline ends. This CDR3 is 14 amino acids long. CDR3 coding DNA: TGTGCCAGCAGTTCCCCCTCACCTACAGGGGGCTACACCTTC. It specifies CASSSPSPTGGYTF.

This clone showed up just once. The chain is built from TRBV2 and TRBJ2-5; D is perhaps TRBD1 or TRBD2 (5 bases each). The CDR3 contains 15 residues. Trimming cost V 7 bases and J 1 base, with 16 bases left between them. Germline V CDR1 and CDR2: SNHLY, FYNNEI. The CDR3 region is CASTRWGPSQETQYF. CDR3 DNA sequence: TGTGCCAGCACGCGGTGGGGACCCAGCCAAGAGACCCAGTACTTC. Filled out from reference TRBV2 and TRBJ2-5, the complete variable domain reads EPEVTQTPSHQVTQMGQEVILRCVPISNHLYFYWYRQILGQKVEFLVSFYNNEISEKSEIFDDQFSVERPDGSNFTLKIRSTKLEDSAMYFCASTRWGPSQETQYFGPGTRLLVL.

The J gene is TRBJ2-5, the V gene TRBV10-2; 8 bases agree with TRBD1. Germline V gene sequence: CDR1 WSHSY, CDR2 SAAADI. CDR3 length: 13 residues. V shed 5 bases, J shed 5 bases, and the junction held 4 bases outside the gene matches. CDR3 coding DNA: TGCGCCAGCAGTCAAACAGGGGGGGAGACCCAGTACTTC. This codes for CASSQTGGETQYF.

The V and J genes are TRBV10-2 and TRBJ2-7; D may be TRBD1 (5 bases). This CDR3 has 13 amino acids. Looked up from germline, CDR1 is WSHSY and CDR2 is SAAADI. Between the trimmed V and J ends, which lost 5 bases and 1 base, there was a span of 9 bases. The CDR3 DNA reads as TGCGCCAGCAGTCAGTACAGGTCCTACGAGCAGTACTTC. Protein sequence: CASSQYRSYEQYF.